These 12 T cell receptor beta chains originate from one sample sequenced in a study of CD8 T cells in ankylosing spondylitis. Each CDR3 protein is one row after TCRdb ran MiXCR on the 5' RACE reads. The profile shows about 250,000 distinct CDR3 sequences, under 8.5% of them singletons. Sequencing was done on a sample of blood, either unsorted or a sorted T cell fraction (not recorded which). These receptors came from a female donor with ankylosing spondylitis or in good health (not recorded which).

This clonotype was seen repeatedly, ten times or more. The J gene is TRBJ2-1, the V gene TRBV3-1, with no clear D. Germline CDR1 is LGHDT and CDR2 is YNNKEL (reference sequence). With 4 bases removed from V and 3 bases from J, the gap between germline ends came to 7 bases. The CDR3 consists of 13 residues. CDR3 sequence (DNA): TGTGCCAGCAGCCTCCGAATCTACAATGAGCAGTTCTTC. Translated, it gives CASSLRIYNEQFF.

This clonotype came up many times. This chain links TRBV6-2 or TRBV6-3 with TRBJ1-2; D uncertain. The CDR3 sequence is 11 residues long. Germline CDR1 reads MNHEY; CDR2 reads SVGEGT. The V end lost 6 bases, the J end lost 7 bases, and 9 bases lay between the germline ends. The CDR3 nucleotides are TGTGCCAGCAGACAGAGCCTTGGCTACACCTTC. Protein: CASRQSLGYTF.

The chain couples TRBV12-3 or TRBV12-4 to TRBJ1-1; TRBD1 agrees at 7 bases. V shed 7 bases and J 4 bases; nucleotides not matched to a gene: 18. CDR3 length: 17 amino acids. The DNA of the CDR3 is TGTGCCAGCAACCGACGTGCTTTGAGGGGGCTGGGCACTGAAGCTTTCTTT. Its translation is CASNRRALRGLGTEAFF.

At least ten counts were recorded for this clonotype. This chain connects TRBV7-2 to TRBJ2-3; D ambiguous. The V gene lost 1 base and the J gene lost 0 bases, with 11 bases spanning the gap. Germline CDR1 is SGHTA and CDR2 is FQGNSA. This CDR3 contains 16 residues. The CDR3 loop reads CASSLVGKTSTDTQYF. The CDR3 DNA sequence: TGTGCCAGCAGCTTAGTTGGCAAAACTAGCACAGATACGCAGTATTTT.

This clonotype was counted between two and nine times. The chain links TRBV20-1 to TRBJ2-1; D is unclear. V lost 7 bases to trimming and J lost 2 bases, with 12 bases between them. The CDR3 spans 13 residues. The germline V gene encodes CDR1 DFQATT and CDR2 SNEGSKA (reference sequence). The CDR3: CSVPPGPYNEQFF. In nucleotides, the CDR3 is TGCAGTGTTCCGCCTGGACCCTACAATGAGCAGTTCTTC.

The sample holds many counts of this clonotype. V gene TRBV14 combines with J gene TRBJ1-2; D is perhaps TRBD1 (5 bases). CDR1 is SGHDN, CDR2 FVKESK, per germline. The CDR3 has 14 amino acids. With 1 base removed from V and 4 bases from J, the gap between germline ends came to 10 bases. CDR3 sequence (DNA): TGTGCCAGCAGCCAAGGAGGGGTTGGCTATGGCTACACCTTC. This encodes CASSQGGVGYGYTF. The entire variable domain, with the rest obtained from reference TRBV14 and TRBJ1-2, is as follows: EAGVTQFPSHSVIEKGQTVTLRCDPISGHDNLYWYRRVMGKEIKFLLHFVKESKQDESGMPNNRFLAERTGGTYSTLKVQPAELEDSGVYFCASSQGGVGYGYTFGSGTRLTVV.

This clonotype showed up just once. A much bigger clone sits one base away, suggesting this may be a read error. Because the CDR3's place on the DNA is in doubt, the DNA is left out and the CDR3 is given as listed by TCRdb. This chain links TRBV4-3 with TRBJ2-2; TRBD2 was called by the table and not checked on the DNA. The length of the CDR3 is 18 amino acids, counting both ends. Germline assignment: CDR1 LGHNA and CDR2 YSLEER. This chain's CDR3 is CANSQVPAGGRTPGSCFF.

This clonotype was counted at least ten times. The chain employs TRBV4-3 and TRBJ1-4; D might be TRBD1 (5 bases). Germline lookup yields CDR1 LGHNA and CDR2 YSLEER. The CDR3 totals 15 residues. V shed 4 bases and J shed 1 base, with 10 bases lying between them. The CDR3 loop is CASSPRTGTNEKLFF. CDR3 bases: TGCGCCAGCAGCCCCCGAACAGGAACTAATGAAAAACTGTTTTTT.

There are many counts of this clonotype. The V gene is TRBV4-1, the J gene TRBJ1-1, with D hard to call. The CDR3 spans 12 residues. From germline, CDR1 is MGHRA and CDR2 YSYEKL. V dropped 2 bases and J dropped 7 bases, with 8 bases sitting between them. In DNA form, the CDR3 reads TGCGCCAGCAGCCAAAATGGCCGTGAAGCTTTCTTT. Its translation: CASSQNGREAFF.

At least ten counts were recorded for this clonotype. The chain employs TRBV10-3 and TRBJ1-2; D may be TRBD1 (6 bases). From germline, CDR1 is ENHRY and CDR2 SYGVKD. This CDR3 has 12 residues. Trimming shortened V by 10 bases and J by 8 bases, and 17 bases separated the two germline ends. The CDR3 region is CATGGTSGGYTF. CDR3 in DNA: TGTGCCACCGGGGGCACTAGCGGGGGCTACACCTTC.

This clonotype was detected ten times or more. The CDR3 bases are TGTGCCATCAGTGACCTTTTAGCGGCCACAGATACGCAGTATTTT. This codes for CAISDLLAATDTQYF. V usage is TRBV10-3 and J usage is TRBJ2-3; weak D call: TRBD2 (6 bases). Deletions cut 3 bases from V and 2 bases from J, with 12 bases between. Germline V lookup: CDR1 ENHRY, CDR2 SYGVKD. CDR3 length: 15 residues.

A word on this clonotype: A much larger clone differs from this one at a single base, so this may be a read error. V is TRBV29-1 and J is TRBJ2-1; the match to TRBD2 covers 9 bases. The CDR3 length is 15 residues. The germline V gene encodes CDR1 SQVTM and CDR2 ANQGSEA. The CDR3 loop is CNVTISGRGIGEQFF. CDR3 DNA: TGCAACGTGACAATTAGCGGGAGAGGTATAGGTGAGCAGTTCTTC.